The 22 T cell receptor beta chains below were found in one sample sequenced in a study of shared clonotypes between healthy human individuals. Libraries were prepared by immunoSEQ multiplex PCR; TCRdb keeps only in-frame clonotypes and omits some of them. The sample has fewer than 2.5 million clones, approximately 94% seen once; the top ten hold 0.36%. The sequencing sample was made of naive CD4+ T cells from PBMCs. Stated subset: CD45RA+ positively selected. The receptors come from a man aged 18 to 29 in good health. Some clones in this sample may be carry-over from other donors' samples.

V gene TRBV27 combines with J gene TRBJ1-2; tentatively, D is TRBD1 (5 bases). The CDR3 runs to 18 residues. In germline, CDR1 is MNHEY, CDR2 SMNVEV (reference sequence). Trimming pared 6 bases from V and 1 base from J, leaving 24 bases between. Here the CDR3 DNA reads TGTGCCAGCAGAGAGCGGGGACCCCCTAAAGCGGGTAACTATGGCTACACCTTC. Translating it yields CASRERGPPKAGNYGYTF.

This chain joins TRBV5-4 and TRBJ2-2; perhaps TRBD2 as D (6 bases). The germline gives CDR1 SGHNT, CDR2 YYREEE (reference sequence). The CDR3 is 16 amino acids. Trimming cost V 3 bases and J 5 bases, with 17 bases left between them. CDR3 in amino acids: CASSYLRDSGTGELFF. CDR3 DNA: TGTGCCAGCAGCTACCTAAGGGACTCCGGAACCGGGGAGCTGTTTTTT.

The chain carries TRBV19 and TRBJ1-3; the D gene is possibly TRBD1 (6 bases). The V and J ends lost 4 bases and 4 bases respectively, with 14 bases between them. Germline V lookup: CDR1 LNHDA, CDR2 SQIVND (reference sequence). The CDR3 has 15 residues. CDR3 residues: CASSTGVAPGNTIYF. As DNA, the CDR3 is TGTGCCAGTAGTACAGGGGTGGCTCCCGGAAACACCATATATTTT. Full variable domain (outside the CDR3, taken from reference TRBV19 and TRBJ1-3): DGGITQSPKYLFRKEGQNVTLSCEQNLNHDAMYWYRQDPGQGLRLIYYSQIVNDFQKGDIAEGYSVSREKKESFPLTVTSAQKNPTAFYLCASSTGVAPGNTIYFGEGSWLTVV.

V and J are TRBV7-9 and TRBJ1-5, with TRBD1 identical over 7 bases. With V trimmed by 4 bases and J by 0 bases, 15 bases remained unmatched. Germline CDR1 is SEHNR and CDR2 is FQNEAQ (reference sequence). The CDR3 is 19 residues long. CDR3 loop: CASSSEPGQKHYSNQPQHF. For the CDR3, the DNA is TGTGCCAGCAGCTCAGAACCGGGACAGAAACACTATAGCAATCAGCCCCAGCATTTT. The full variable domain, in which reference TRBV7-9 and TRBJ1-5 provide the parts outside the CDR3, is DTGVSQNPRHKITKRGQNVTFRCDPISEHNRLYWYRQTLGQGPEFLTYFQNEAQLEKSRLLSDRFSAERPKGSFSTLEIQRTEQGDSAMYLCASSSEPGQKHYSNQPQHFGDGTRLSIL.

This clone was seen once. The V gene is TRBV14, the J gene TRBJ1-3, with 7 bases that match TRBD1. This CDR3 is built from 15 residues. The germline gives CDR1 SGHDN, CDR2 FVKESK. J was trimmed by 2 bases and V by 3 bases; bases with no gene match: 4. The chain's CDR3 is CASSHLTGTGNTIYF. CDR3 nucleotides: TGTGCCAGCAGCCATCTGACAGGGACTGGAAACACCATATATTTT.

For this clone: At one end, the junction sequence differs from germline, possibly due to a read error. The same CDR3 is also encoded by other DNA sequences in this sample. The J gene is TRBJ2-2, the V gene TRBV7-9, with TRBD2 identical over 9 bases. CDR3 length: 15 residues. Germline CDR1 SEHNR, CDR2 FQNEAQ (reference sequence). CDR3 in DNA: TGTGCCAGCAGCCTAGCGGGAACGAACACCGGGGAGCTGTTTTTT. It codes for CASSLAGTNTGELFF. Complete variable domain (other parts from reference TRBV7-9 and TRBJ2-2): DTGVSQNPRHKITKRGQNVTFRCDPISEHNRLYWYRQTLGQGPEFLTYFQNEAQLEKSRLLSDRFSAERPKGSFSTLEIQRTEQGDSAMYLCASSLAGTNTGELFFGEGSRLTVL.

The rearrangement uses TRBV7-8 and TRBJ1-1; D unresolved. The V end lost 5 bases, the J end lost 1 base, and 5 bases lay between the germline ends. CDR1 SGHVS and CDR2 FQNEAQ come from the germline V gene. This CDR3 has 12 residues. CDR3 sequence reads: CASSDTNTEAFF. The CDR3 nucleotides are TGTGCCAGCAGCGACACGAACACTGAAGCTTTCTTT.

This clone was counted a single time. The same CDR3 is also encoded by other DNA sequences in this sample. V and J are TRBV7-3 and TRBJ2-6; D remains unclear. Germline CDR1 and CDR2: SGHTA and FQGTGA. The CDR3 sequence is 15 residues long. Trimming removed 0 bases from V and 4 bases from J, with 7 bases in between. The DNA for the CDR3 is TGTGCCAGCAGCTTAACAGGGTCCGGGGCCAACGTCCTGACTTTC. Translating gives CASSLTGSGANVLTF.

The V and J genes are TRBV7-9 and TRBJ2-2; TRBD2 might be the D (6 bases). Trimming pared 0 bases from V and 3 bases from J, leaving 14 bases between. The V gene's germline CDR1 is SEHNR and CDR2 FQNEAQ (reference sequence). This CDR3 has 17 amino acids. This CDR3 reads CASSLAGQGLDTGELFF. The CDR3 nucleotides are TGTGCCAGCAGCTTAGCGGGCCAGGGACTGGACACCGGGGAGCTGTTTTTT.

This chain joins TRBV15 and TRBJ1-5, with a weak D call TRBD1 (5 bases). Germline CDR1 and CDR2: LNHNV and YYDKDF (reference sequence). Trimming took 1 base from V and 0 from J, leaving 13 bases between them. This CDR3 is 17 amino acids long. The CDR3 sequence is CATSRVGTGYSNQPQHF. The CDR3 DNA sequence: TGTGCCACCAGCAGAGTCGGTACAGGATATAGCAATCAGCCCCAGCATTTT.

V gene TRBV27 combines with J gene TRBJ2-3, with 10 bases matching TRBD2. This CDR3 region has 18 residues. Germline V gene data show CDR1 as MNHEY and CDR2 as SMNVEV (reference sequence). Unmatched junction bases numbered 12, after V lost 3 bases and J lost 3 bases. DNA for the CDR3: TGTGCCAGCAGTTTTGCAGCGGGAGGGCCAGAGCGGACAGATACGCAGTATTTT. Its protein is CASSFAAGGPERTDTQYF.

The rearrangement links TRBV14 to TRBJ2-7; 9 bases agree with TRBD1. J lost 8 bases, V lost 1 base, and 6 bases had no gene match. The CDR3 contains 14 residues. Germline CDR1 is SGHDN and CDR2 is FVKESK. The CDR3 reads CASSQGGTGFKQYF. CDR3 in DNA: TGTGCCAGCAGCCAAGGGGGGACAGGGTTTAAGCAGTACTTC.

The chain carries TRBV4-2 and TRBJ2-5; no clear D gene. Per the germline V gene, CDR1 is LGHNA and CDR2 is YNFKEQ. Trimming took off 4 bases at V and 5 bases at J, with 8 bases between the two ends. There are 12 residues in the CDR3. CDR3 amino acids: CASSPSRETQYF. CDR3 DNA sequence: TGTGCCAGCAGCCCGTCCAGGGAGACCCAGTACTTC.

This clone came up once. The chain carries TRBV5-5 and TRBJ2-1; 8 positions match TRBD2. J lost 4 bases, V lost 0 bases, and 6 bases had no gene match. Germline-derived CDR1 and CDR2 are SGHKS and YYEKEE (reference sequence). The CDR3 has 16 residues. The CDR3 here is CASSLGAGGAYNEQFF. CDR3 DNA sequence: TGTGCCAGCAGCTTGGGGGCGGGAGGCGCGTACAATGAGCAGTTCTTC.

For the CDR3, the DNA is TGCGCCAGCAGCTCGCTAGCGGGAGCCGGGAGGGATACGCAGTATTTT. Encoded protein: CASSSLAGAGRDTQYF. The genes are TRBV5-1 and TRBJ2-3; 10 nucleotides line up with TRBD2. With V trimmed by 3 bases and J by 6 bases, 10 bases remained unmatched. Germline V CDR1 and CDR2: SGHRS, YFSETQ. The CDR3 runs to 16 residues.

The chain has TRBV15 and TRBJ1-1; a weak D match, TRBD1 (5 bases). The V and J ends lost 5 bases and 5 bases respectively, with 15 bases between them. Germline assignment: CDR1 LNHNV and CDR2 YYDKDF (reference sequence). The length of the CDR3 is 14 residues. The CDR3 DNA follows: TGTGCCACCAGCGCGCACGGGGCGAGTACTGAAGCTTTCTTT. Its protein is CATSAHGASTEAFF.

The chain uses TRBV7-9 and TRBJ2-7; 9 bases line up with TRBD1. V shed 0 bases, J shed 0 bases, and the junction held 3 bases outside the gene matches. Germline-derived CDR1 and CDR2 are SEHNR and FQNEAQ (reference sequence). The CDR3 is made up of 16 amino acids. The CDR3 DNA sequence: TGTGCCAGCAGCTTAGCTGGACAGGGGCCCTCCTACGAGCAGTACTTC. Translation gives CASSLAGQGPSYEQYF.

The rearrangement uses TRBV7-8 and TRBJ2-4, with no clear D. From germline, CDR1 is SGHVS and CDR2 FQNEAQ. The CDR3 is 13 amino acids. Trimming removed 4 bases at V and 5 bases at J, with 9 bases between. The DNA for the CDR3 is TGTGCCAGCAGCTATACGCTCGAAAACATTCAGTACTTC. It encodes CASSYTLENIQYF. The whole variable domain, remainder taken from reference TRBV7-8 and TRBJ2-4, is GAGVSQSPRYKVAKRGQDVALRCDPISGHVSLFWYQQALGQGPEFLTYFQNEAQLDKSGLPSDRFFAERPEGSVSTLKIQRTQQEDSAVYLCASSYTLENIQYFGAGTRLSVL.

The chain carries TRBV7-2 and TRBJ2-7; D gene uncertain. The V end was cut by 2 bases, the J end by 6 bases, with 11 bases between. The CDR3 totals 13 residues. Germline values: CDR1 SGHTA, CDR2 FQGNSA. For the CDR3, the DNA is TGTGCCAGCAGCTTAATTACTGACTCCGAGCAGTACTTC. As protein: CASSLITDSEQYF. Together with reference TRBV7-2 and TRBJ2-7, the CDR3 gives the full variable domain: GAGVSQSPSNKVTEKGKDVELRCDPISGHTALYWYRQSLGQGLEFLIYFQGNSAPDKSGLPSDRFSAERTGGSVSTLTIQRTQQEDSAVYLCASSLITDSEQYFGPGTRLTVT.

The V call is TRBV19, the J call TRBJ1-5, with D maybe TRBD1 (6 bases). The CDR3 totals 16 residues. Deletions cut 3 bases from V and 0 bases from J, with 12 bases between. Germline CDR1 reads LNHDA; CDR2 reads SQIVND (reference sequence). CDR3 coding DNA: TGTGCCAGTAGTATGGTCGTGGGACATAGCAATCAGCCCCAGCATTTT. This encodes CASSMVVGHSNQPQHF.

V and J are TRBV29-1 and TRBJ1-5; D remains ambiguous. CDR3 length equals 20 residues. V was clipped by 6 bases and J by 0 bases, with 30 bases between them. Germline CDR1 SQVTM, CDR2 ANQGSEA. DNA for the CDR3: TGCAGCGTCTTAACCCAACCCGGTGAGGACGCACCTTATAGCAATCAGCCCCAGCATTTT. It encodes CSVLTQPGEDAPYSNQPQHF.

This clone was observed once. The J gene is TRBJ2-6, the V gene TRBV30; 7 nucleotides agree with TRBD1. Trimming removed 2 bases from V and 2 bases from J; junction bases left unmatched: 3. Per germline, CDR1 GTSNPN and CDR2 SVGIG (reference sequence). There are 15 residues in the CDR3. CDR3 region: CAWSRQGAGANVLTF. In DNA, the CDR3 is TGTGCCTGGAGTCGACAGGGAGCTGGGGCCAACGTCCTGACTTTC.